These 27 T cell receptor beta chains originate from one sample sequenced in a study of human T cells and chemical hapten exposure. Time point defined: pre-sensitization, week 0. As for treatment: therapeutic diphenylcyclopropenone sensitization with weekly scalp DPC. TCRdb re-analysed the RACE reads in MiXCR, keeping a single row per CDR3 protein. The sample yields roughly 120,000 distinct CDR3 sequences, roughly 14% seen once. The sequencing used whole blood, collected in connection with sensitization to the hapten diphenylcyclopropenone (DPC). These receptors were obtained from a woman aged 18 to 35 with alopecia areata. Some clones in this sample may be carry-over from other donors' samples.

This clonotype was recorded many times. J is TRBJ1-5 and V is TRBV27; D unresolved. V was shortened by 3 bases and J by 7 bases, with 10 bases between the two germline ends. The CDR3 covers 13 residues. The germline V gene encodes CDR1 MNHEY and CDR2 SMNVEV (reference sequence). The CDR3 is CASSLGVGQPQHF. The CDR3 DNA follows: TGTGCCAGCAGTTTGGGAGTTGGCCAGCCCCAGCATTTT.

This clonotype was counted a few times. V gene TRBV20-1 combines with J gene TRBJ2-5, with D unresolved. This CDR3 comprises 11 residues. The germline V and J ends were trimmed by 5 bases and 7 bases, with 11 bases remaining between them. Germline CDR1 DFQATT, CDR2 SNEGSKA (reference sequence). The CDR3 DNA reads TGCAGTGCTTCGTGGAAGGGGACCCAGTACTTC. Encoded protein: CSASWKGTQYF.

The chain carries TRBV27 and TRBJ1-6, with D unresolved. Per germline, CDR1 MNHEY and CDR2 SMNVEV (reference sequence). V was clipped by 3 bases and J by 4 bases, with 7 bases between them. This CDR3 has 14 amino acids. CDR3 in amino acids: CASSFGQYNSPLHF. The CDR3 DNA follows: TGTGCCAGCAGTTTCGGGCAGTATAATTCACCCCTCCACTTT.

The V call is TRBV5-1, the J call TRBJ2-3; no definite D call. V was trimmed by 7 bases and J by 2 bases, leaving 14 bases between them. CDR1 and CDR2 from the germline V gene are SGHRS and YFSETQ. The CDR3 covers 14 residues. CDR3 loop: CASSILGFTDTQYF. CDR3 bases: TGCGCCAGCTCGATCTTGGGATTCACAGATACGCAGTATTTT.

This clonotype was seen more than once but under ten times. The chain carries TRBV27 and TRBJ2-7; 9 nucleotides line up with TRBD1. This CDR3 comprises 15 residues. Germline-derived CDR1 and CDR2 are MNHEY and SMNVEV (reference sequence). The V segment lost 0 bases and the J segment 5 bases; nucleotides outside the gene matches: 5. The CDR3 DNA reads TGTGCCAGCAGTTTATCAGGGGACAGGGTAAACGAGCAGTACTTC. This encodes CASSLSGDRVNEQYF.

V and J are TRBV9 and TRBJ2-3, with D possibly TRBD2 on 6 matching bases. V was pared by 2 bases and J by 6 bases, with 19 bases between. CDR3 length: 16 amino acids. The germline V gene has CDR1 SGDLS and CDR2 YYNGEE. CDR3 nucleotide sequence: TGTGCCAGCAGCGTTAGGGCGGGGCATTCGGGGGATACGCAGTATTTT. Translation: CASSVRAGHSGDTQYF.

The V call is TRBV4-3, the J call TRBJ2-5, with 8 bases aligning to TRBD2. Losses at the gene ends were 0 bases for V and 5 bases for J; bases not matched to a gene: 8. CDR3 length: 16 amino acids. The germline V gene encodes CDR1 LGHNA and CDR2 YSLEER. CDR3 loop: CASSQDSGLVAETQYF. CDR3 sequence (DNA): TGCGCCAGCAGCCAAGATTCGGGACTAGTGGCGGAGACCCAGTACTTC.

The chain recombines TRBV18 with TRBJ2-5; D unresolved. The CDR3 length is 15 residues. Germline CDR1 is KGHSH and CDR2 is LQKENI. V lost 1 base and J 2 bases, leaving 11 bases between the germline ends. DNA for the CDR3: TGTGCCAGCTCACCACATGAAGGGCAGCAAGAGACCCAGTACTTC. Its protein product is CASSPHEGQQETQYF.

This clonotype was recorded at least ten times. This sequence joins TRBV7-9 and TRBJ1-1, with 7 bases lining up with TRBD1. The CDR3 totals 15 residues. Trimming at V came to 1 base and at J to 8 bases, leaving 10 bases not matched to a gene. Germline loops: CDR1 SEHNR, CDR2 FQNEAQ (reference sequence). Written as DNA, the CDR3 is TGTGCCAGCAGCTTAGGGAGAACCGGGACAGAAGAAGCTTTCTTT. Amino acid sequence: CASSLGRTGTEEAFF. The variable domain in full, completed from reference TRBV7-9 and TRBJ1-1, reads DTGVSQNPRHKITKRGQNVTFRCDPISEHNRLYWYRQTLGQGPEFLTYFQNEAQLEKSRLLSDRFSAERPKGSFSTLEIQRTEQGDSAMYLCASSLGRTGTEEAFFGQGTRLTVV.

This clonotype occurred a few times. V usage is TRBV7-6 and J usage is TRBJ1-2; D gene uncertain. Trimming removed 0 bases at V and 3 bases at J, with 5 bases between. CDR3 length: 13 residues. The germline V gene has CDR1 SGHVS and CDR2 FNYEAQ. The CDR3 reads CASSLASDYGYTF. The CDR3 nucleotides read TGTGCCAGCAGCTTAGCAAGTGACTATGGCTACACCTTC.

The chain uses TRBV20-1 and TRBJ1-1; D is ambiguous. Germline V gives CDR1 DFQATT, CDR2 SNEGSKA (reference sequence). The CDR3 loop spans 13 amino acids. The ends were cut back, 3 bases at V and 4 bases at J, with 12 bases in the middle. Written as DNA, the CDR3 is TGCAGTGCTAGGCCAGCTTGGGGCACTGAAGCTTTCTTT. Translated: CSARPAWGTEAFF.

The sample holds many counts of this clonotype. The V gene is TRBV18, the J gene TRBJ1-1; 9 nucleotides line up with TRBD1. Germline V CDR1 and CDR2: KGHSH, LQKENI. The ends lost 2 bases at V and 3 bases at J; junction bases unmatched: 1. The CDR3 has 14 residues. DNA of the CDR3: TGTGCCAGCTCACCAGGACAGGGGTACACTGAAGCTTTCTTT. It is translated as CASSPGQGYTEAFF.

V and J are TRBV7-6 and TRBJ2-1, with D possibly TRBD1 on 5 matching bases. CDR3 length: 14 amino acids. Deletions cut 6 bases from V and 5 bases from J, with 14 bases between. Germline lookup yields CDR1 SGHVS and CDR2 FNYEAQ. CDR3 protein: CASSSEQVNNEQFF. The CDR3 coding sequence is TGTGCCAGCAGTTCAGAACAGGTTAACAATGAGCAGTTCTTC.

At least ten counts were recorded for this clonotype. The chain couples TRBV29-1 to TRBJ2-3, with 12 bases lining up with TRBD1. Germline trimming cut 7 bases from V and 2 bases from J; bases unmatched to any gene: 4. Germline V lookup: CDR1 SQVTM, CDR2 ANQGSEA. The CDR3 has 14 residues. The CDR3 is CSARDRGLTDTQYF. The CDR3 nucleotides read TGCAGCGCCCGGGACAGGGGGCTCACAGATACGCAGTATTTT.

The table lists this clonotype with a few counts. The chain uses TRBV29-1 and TRBJ2-4, with TRBD1 as a possible D gene (6 bases). This CDR3 spans 15 amino acids. With 5 bases removed from V and 0 bases from J, the gap between germline ends came to 14 bases. Germline CDR1 SQVTM, CDR2 ANQGSEA. DNA of the CDR3: TGCAGCGTTTACGCAGGGGTCCGAGCCAAAAACATTCAGTACTTC. This codes for CSVYAGVRAKNIQYF.

The chain combines TRBV7-9 with TRBJ2-2, with D possibly called TRBD1 or TRBD2 (5 bases each). V was shortened by 9 bases and J by 1 base, with 15 bases between the two germline ends. Germline assignment: CDR1 SEHNR and CDR2 FQNEAQ (reference sequence). This CDR3 has 15 amino acids. As DNA, the CDR3 is TGTGCCAGTCCGCAAGGGACCCTGAACACCGGGGAGCTGTTTTTT. This sequence encodes CASPQGTLNTGELFF.

The V and J genes are TRBV6-2 or TRBV6-3 and TRBJ2-7; D is uncertain. V dropped 6 bases and J dropped 2 bases, with 14 bases sitting between them. This CDR3 is 14 amino acids long. Germline loops: CDR1 MNHEY, CDR2 SVGEGT. CDR3 in amino acids: CASRGREFAYEQYF. CDR3 sequence (DNA): TGTGCCAGCAGAGGAAGGGAATTTGCCTACGAGCAGTACTTC.

This clonotype was seen only a few times. V usage is TRBV20-1 and J usage is TRBJ1-3; D possibly corresponds to TRBD1 (5 bases). The CDR3 contains 15 residues. V was cut by 4 bases and J by 0 bases, with 13 bases left in between. Germline V lookup: CDR1 DFQATT, CDR2 SNEGSKA (reference sequence). The CDR3 region is CSATPQASSGNTIYF. The CDR3 nucleotides read TGCAGTGCTACCCCACAGGCTTCCTCTGGAAACACCATATATTTT.

This clonotype has ten or more counts. V usage is TRBV20-1 and J usage is TRBJ2-7; a possible D gene is TRBD1 (6 bases). Trimming took off 5 bases at V and 0 bases at J, with 14 bases between the two ends. This CDR3 region has 14 residues. Per the germline V gene, CDR1 is DFQATT and CDR2 is SNEGSKA (reference sequence). The CDR3 DNA reads TGCAGTGCTCCAAGTGACAGGAGCTCCTACGAGCAGTACTTC. It translates to CSAPSDRSSYEQYF.

This clonotype has just a few counts. The CDR3 DNA reads as TGTGCCAGCAGGGAATTAGAGGGGTTCCAAGAGACCCAGTACTTC. It specifies CASRELEGFQETQYF. V usage is TRBV11-2 and J usage is TRBJ2-5, with D perhaps assigned TRBD1 or TRBD2 (5 bases each). Germline V gene data show CDR1 as SGHAT and CDR2 as FQNNGV. V was trimmed by 6 bases and J by 1 base, leaving 15 bases between them. CDR3 size: 15 residues.

This clonotype has only a few counts. The chain has TRBV7-2 and TRBJ2-1; perhaps TRBD1 as D (6 bases). Germline CDR1 SGHTA, CDR2 FQGNSA. V lost 0 bases and J lost 3, with 9 bases in between. This CDR3 region has 15 residues. CDR3 sequence reads: CASSLAKGVYNEQFF. CDR3 nucleotide sequence: TGTGCCAGCAGCTTAGCGAAGGGGGTCTACAATGAGCAGTTCTTC.

The chain's CDR3 is CSAGSGTGIWTEAFF. The CDR3 DNA sequence: TGCAGCGCTGGATCCGGGACAGGGATCTGGACTGAAGCTTTCTTT. This chain joins TRBV29-1 and TRBJ1-1; TRBD1 agrees at 9 bases. Unmatched junction bases numbered 14, after V lost 7 bases and J lost 5 bases. Germline lookup yields CDR1 SQVTM and CDR2 ANQGSEA. This CDR3 has 15 amino acids.

This chain joins TRBV7-9 and TRBJ2-5; 7 bases line up with TRBD2. Germline CDR1 reads SEHNR; CDR2 reads FQNEAQ (reference sequence). V dropped 0 bases and J dropped 2; count of bases not matched to a gene: 6. The CDR3 covers 16 residues. The CDR3 here is CASSLALGGGQETQYF. The CDR3 coding sequence is TGTGCCAGCAGCTTAGCGTTGGGCGGGGGACAAGAGACCCAGTACTTC.

This clonotype was seen repeatedly, ten times or more. The genes are TRBV5-6 and TRBJ2-7; D perhaps matches TRBD1 (6 bases). V shed 3 bases and J shed 2 bases, with 18 bases lying between them. The V gene's germline CDR1 is SGHDT and CDR2 YYEEEE. The CDR3 runs 16 residues. CDR3 loop: CASSSIPGTPTYEQYF. The CDR3 coding sequence is TGTGCCAGCAGCTCGATACCCGGGACACCTACCTACGAGCAGTACTTC.

J is TRBJ2-1 and V is TRBV7-6; TRBD1 aligns across 11 bases. The V gene's germline CDR1 is SGHVS and CDR2 FNYEAQ. The CDR3 totals 16 residues. V was pared by 5 bases and J by 0 bases, with 3 bases of the junction left unmatched. As DNA, the CDR3 is TGTGCCAGCAGCCCGGGACAGGGGGGCTCCTACAATGAGCAGTTCTTC. Protein product: CASSPGQGGSYNEQFF.

This chain connects TRBV20-1 to TRBJ1-6; D gene ambiguous. The CDR3 contains 12 residues. Germline-derived CDR1 and CDR2 are DFQATT and SNEGSKA (reference sequence). Trimming took off 6 bases at V and 7 bases at J, with 10 bases between the two ends. CDR3 coding DNA: TGCAGTGCGAGGAGGTGGAATTCACCCCTCCACTTT. Protein sequence: CSARRWNSPLHF.

This chain joins TRBV29-1 and TRBJ2-7; no reliable D call. V lost 4 bases, J lost 5 bases, and 12 bases lay in between. This CDR3 region has 12 residues. In germline, CDR1 is SQVTM, CDR2 ANQGSEA. The CDR3, as DNA: TGCAGCGTTGGAGGTTCCTCAGACGAGCAGTACTTC. This gives the protein CSVGGSSDEQYF.